This is a list of T cell receptor beta chains from one sample in a study of blood T cell repertoires in COVID-19. TCRdb keeps only in-frame clones here, not all; method: immunoSEQ multiplex PCR. Among approximately 190,000 clones, 80% to 90% were seen once, and the ten largest hold around 2.3%. Sequencing was performed on peripheral blood. These receptors were obtained from a man aged 70 or older with active or convalescent COVID-19. Both conserved end residues are trimmed from each CDR3. Clone size appears in some rows only: once, few, many, or a class for an expanded clone.

TRBV5-3,14,TRBJ2-5,.,ARSWRVAGDPGTQY
TRBV27,15,TRBJ1-3,.,ASSFSRILYSGNTIY
TRBV29-1,12,TRBJ1-6,.,SVGTGDKGSPLH
TRBV10-1,11,TRBJ2-7,.,ASIQRGRDEQY
TRBV7-2,11,TRBJ2-7,.,ASSSTPSYEQY
TRBV3-1/TRBV3-2,16,TRBJ1-2,once,ASSQDDGTGDLAYGYT
TRBV12-3/TRBV12-4,11,TRBJ2-7,.,ASSFEGPYEQY
TRBV28,10,TRBJ2-7,.,ASSPPAGLQY
TRBV2,14,TRBJ2-1,.,ASSALAGGSYNEQF
TRBV7-9,13,TRBJ2-5,once,ASSPKGDFQETQY
TRBV19,11,TRBJ2-4,.,ASSIGVLDIQY
TRBV7-8,13,TRBJ1-1,.,ASSLGTLSNTEAF
TRBV5-1,15,TRBJ2-7,.,ASSSGFRGGGHYEQY
TRBV6-1,10,TRBJ2-7,.,ASSESPYEQY
TRBV28,11,TRBJ2-3,.,ATTSGGEATQY
TRBV28,13,TRBJ1-2,.,ASSLTGVSLRGYT
TRBV30,15,TRBJ2-3,once,AWSEKEGRAKADTQY
TRBV19,13,TRBJ2-2,.,ASSGNSLNTGELF
TRBV4-1,15,TRBJ1-6,.,ASSQVAADRGRSPLH
TRBV18,15,TRBJ2-5,.,ASSPPVGTGAPETQY
TRBV7-9,14,TRBJ2-5,few,ASSSLAGGRAETQY
TRBV5-1,11,TRBJ2-7,.,ASSLGSYYEQY
TRBV11-2,13,TRBJ2-5,.,ASSLEGRYQETQY
TRBV2,12,TRBJ2-1,.,ASSRDSPQAEQF
TRBV10-3,12,TRBJ2-2,.,AISDYSLTGELF
TRBV15,12,TRBJ1-5,few,ATSRAGGGQPQH
TRBV5-4,12,TRBJ1-2,.,ASSLAGQNYGYT
TRBV5-1,16,TRBJ2-1,.,ASSLAQTSGRWDNEQF
TRBV5-5,14,TRBJ2-7,.,ASSLVAGQGGDEQY
TRBV5-1,11,TRBJ1-1,.,ASTGLEGTEAF
TRBV10-2,10,TRBJ1-5,.,ASSESGRAQH
TRBV2,13,TRBJ2-7,.,ASSEALGRYYEQY
TRBV6-5,14,TRBJ2-1,.,ASSYGSGSLYNEQF
TRBV6-6,13,TRBJ2-3,.,ASSYDRRYTDTQY
TRBV6-5,10,TRBJ2-7,.,ATTGQPYEQY
TRBV28,9,TRBJ1-1,.,ASSQRLEAF
TRBV30,10,TRBJ2-7,few,AWNRDAYEQY
TRBV28,13,TRBJ1-2,few,ASSFTRSRDYGYT
TRBV15,16,TRBJ1-5,once,ATSRGVTAGVSNQPQH
TRBV6-5,11,TRBJ1-4,.,ASSSHGGGRLF
TRBV28,12,TRBJ2-2,.,ASSFDRGTGELF
TRBV6-6,9,TRBJ2-3,once,ATGGSDTQY
TRBV19,11,TRBJ2-3,few,ASSIPGTDTQY
TRBV12-3/TRBV12-4,11,TRBJ1-5,.,ASSLAGGQPQH
TRBV5-6,13,TRBJ1-5,.,ASSRRQGGYQPQH
TRBV29-1,10,TRBJ1-1,.,SVRTVNTEAF
TRBV24-1,12,TRBJ2-3,.,ATSERGGTDTQY
TRBV12-3/TRBV12-4,11,TRBJ2-7,.,ASSPAGAYEQY
TRBV28,18,TRBJ1-5,.,ASSPMLVDRGLYSNQPQH
TRBV14,12,TRBJ2-7,.,ASSQDPGWHEQY
TRBV3-1/TRBV3-2,11,TRBJ1-2,.,ASSQVSAVGYT
TRBV24-1,11,TRBJ2-1,.,ATTGTPYNEQF
TRBV27,12,TRBJ2-7,.,ASSWDRDLYEQY
TRBV19,12,TRBJ2-1,.,ASSIVSSTVEQF
TRBV4-1,14,TRBJ2-3,.,ASSLQGQASTDTQY
TRBV7-2,10,TRBJ1-1,.,ASSLNTNKAF